This T cell receptor beta chain is from a study of T-cell memory formation after mild COVID-19 (dated by TCRdb to about 2021). In terms of the full investigation: TCR sequence clusters from the two donors were largely donor specific. In a couple of donors, T-cell clones that expanded and contracted after mild COVID-19 were followed by sequencing TCRalpha and TCRbeta repertoires longitudinally. The cohort comprised two young, previously healthy adult volunteers, one female and one male.

The sequencer listed for this sample is Illumina NovaSeq 6000. TCRalpha and TCRbeta cDNA libraries were built by 5'RACE with constant-segment primers, adding sample barcodes and unique molecular identifiers. Trizol reagent was used to extract RNA from every sample. The libraries were amplified in two PCR steps, and the second step added a second sample barcode and Illumina TruSeq adapters. Sequencing of libraries was performed on an Illumina NovaSeq with 2 x 150 bp paired-end reads. Turning to the authors' computational methods: Demultiplexing of reads and collapsing into UMI-guided consensus sequences were performed with migec v1.2.7. With mixcr v2.1.11, UMI consensuses were aligned to TRA and TRB V and J templates and assembled into clonotypes. A clonotype was counted as expanded or contracted only when both edgeR and NoisET called the clonotype significant, with the noise models trained on biological replicates. For edgeR calls, the cutoffs were a false discovery rate-adjusted p below 0.01 and a log2 fold-change threshold of 1. As an exploratory analysis of dynamics, max-normalized trajectories of the 1000 most abundant clonotypes were examined by PCA with hierarchical clustering. Each responding clone was given a CD4 or CD8 phenotype based on the CD4+ and CD8+ repertoires, which had been sequenced separately. TCRdb trimmed the raw reads at Q25, called clones with MiXCR and kept productive beta chains. Each record represents a unique CDR3 protein, reported with the most common genes and DNA among its rows. None of the V and J calls come from the authors' own analysis; TCRdb made them. The sample data list 40,000 to 60,000 distinct CDR3 sequences, and 7% to 8% of these were observed just once. The top ten hold roughly 1.4% of the sample.

The full study reports these points: The study covered only a couple of mild cases, and larger cohorts including severe cases with pre-infection samples were considered necessary. The second-wave clones that peaked on day 37 were not confirmed to be SARS-CoV-2 specific. The detection of some responding clones in pre-infection memory suggests that pre-existing cross-reactive memory T cells joined the SARS-CoV-2 response. Contracting CD4+ clones were located mainly in the CM and EM memory subsets, whereas CD8+ clones were found to be enriched in EMRA. Clones that contracted from day 15 to 85 showed balanced CD4/CD8 phenotypes, whereas a second wave of clones that expanded from day 15 to 37 leaned towards CD4+.

With respect to this clonotype: Its cognate antigen has yet to be identified. The input lacks base qualities; no much larger clone sits a single base away.

Ficoll-Paque density gradient centrifugation was the method used to isolate PBMCs. The germline V gene gives CDR1 as LGHNA and CDR2 as YSLEER. Cut back by 0 bases and 4 bases, the V and J ends lie 15 bases apart. The CDR3 numbers 16 residues from cysteine through phenylalanine. The retained sequence is limited to the CDR3, 48 bases, with the frame set at the first base. Sequenced material: PBMCs or a T cell subset sorted from them (not recorded which). The clonotype originates from a man between 18 and 35 years old who had mild COVID-19 (a few samples of this study predate the infection). The sample titles of this study are shuffled in the database, so cell type and time point are left out; the donor was told from shared clones. Recombination linked TRBV4-3 to TRBJ2-5; tentative D gene TRBD2, with 6 bases matching. The nucleotide sequence is TGCGCCAGCAGCCAAGATTTGACGGGAGACAGAGAGACCCAGTACTTC. It translates as CASSQDLTGDRETQYF.